Listed below are T cell receptor beta chains from one sample, sequenced in a study of blood T cell repertoires in COVID-19. Sequenced by immunoSEQ multiplex PCR; TCRdb stores in-frame clones only, minus some. The table has fewer than 120,000 clones, roughly 85% seen once. The sample taken for sequencing was peripheral blood. The receptors here all came from a human donor in a cohort sampled during active COVID-19. Each CDR3 is given with its conserved first and last residue. The D gene is left open where the match is weak. Size is omitted from some rows. Given values are once, few, many or a class for expanded clones.

v_call	clone_size	j_call	d_call	cdr3_nt	cdr3_aa
TRBV7-9	once	TRBJ2-1	TRBD2	TGTGCCAGCAGCTTGGGACTAGCGGGGAACAATGAGCAGTTCTTC	CASSLGLAGNNEQFF
TRBV11-3	few	TRBJ2-7	TRBD2	TGTGCCAGCAGCTTAGTATTCGGACTAGACTACGAGCAGTACTTC	CASSLVFGLDYEQYF
TRBV19	NA	TRBJ1-5	NA	TGTGCCAGTAGACCGAGTAGCAATCAGCCCCAGCATTTT	CASRPSSNQPQHF
TRBV7-2	few	TRBJ1-5	NA	TGTGCCAGCAGCTTAGATAGGTCAGGGAGGCAGCCCCAGCATTTT	CASSLDRSGRQPQHF
TRBV7-9	NA	TRBJ2-7	TRBD1	TGTGCCAGCAGCTCACTACAGGGGTACTACGAGCAGTACTTC	CASSSLQGYYEQYF
TRBV19	NA	TRBJ1-5	NA	TGTGCCAGTAGAACCAGCGACAGCGCCCTTTATCAGTCCCAGCATTTT	CASRTSDSALYQSQHF
TRBV4-2	NA	TRBJ2-7	NA	TGTGCCAGCAGCCAAGAACTAGAAAAGTTATACGAGCAGTACTTC	CASSQELEKLYEQYF
TRBV11-2	NA	TRBJ2-1	TRBD1	TGTGCCAGCAGTCTTACCGGGACAGGGACGTATGAGCAGTTCTTC	CASSLTGTGTYEQFF
TRBV6-5	NA	TRBJ1-5	NA	TGTGCCGCCCGACGGGGGGCCAATCAGCCCCAGCATTTT	CAARRGANQPQHF
TRBV6-5	NA	TRBJ2-7	TRBD1	TGTGCCAGCAGTTACTCGAGGACAGGGGGCGCTCTCGAGCAGTACTTC	CASSYSRTGGALEQYF
TRBV10-3	NA	TRBJ1-1	TRBD1	TGTGCCACAATTCGATTACAGGGGCCCAACACCGAAGCTTTCTTT	CATIRLQGPNTEAFF
TRBV7-2	few	TRBJ2-3	TRBD2	TGTGCCAGCAGCTTACGGGCTAGCGGGGGCGAGAGCACAGATACGCAGTATTTT	CASSLRASGGESTDTQYF
TRBV4-1	NA	TRBJ1-5	TRBD1	TGCGCCAGCAGCCCAGCAGACAGGGGAAGGAGCAATCAGCCCCAGCATTTT	CASSPADRGRSNQPQHF
TRBV6-6	NA	TRBJ2-7	TRBD1	TGTGCCAGCAGCAGGGGGTCCTCCTACGAGCAGTACTTC	CASSRGSSYEQYF
TRBV28	NA	TRBJ1-2	TRBD1	TGTGCCAGCAGTTCGGGACAGGGGGCGTCGAATTCTAACTATGGCTACACCTTC	CASSSGQGASNSNYGYTF
TRBV6-6	NA	TRBJ1-5	NA	TGTGCCAGTACAGAGTTTAGCAATCAGCCCCAGCATTTT	CASTEFSNQPQHF
TRBV27	NA	TRBJ1-2	NA	TGTGCCAGCAGTTTCGCGGGAGTCGGATTTGGCTACACCTTC	CASSFAGVGFGYTF
TRBV5-6	NA	TRBJ2-7	NA	TGTGCCAGCAGCTTGGGTGGGCCTAGGGGGTACGAGCAGTACTTC	CASSLGGPRGYEQYF
TRBV12-3/TRBV12-4	NA	TRBJ1-5	TRBD1	TGTGCCAGCAGTTCGGGACAGGCCCAGCATTTT	CASSSGQAQHF
TRBV5-6	NA	TRBJ1-4	TRBD1	TGTGCCAGCAGCTTAGGACAGGGGGAAAAACTGTTTTTT	CASSLGQGEKLFF
TRBV20-1	NA	TRBJ1-2	NA	TGCAGTGCTTGGGGGGACGTCGGCTACACCTTC	CSAWGDVGYTF
TRBV9	NA	TRBJ2-7	NA	TGTGCCAGCAGCGTTGACAGGTTTTCCTACGAGCAGTACTTC	CASSVDRFSYEQYF
TRBV30	NA	TRBJ2-7	TRBD2	TGTGCCTGTGGGACTAGCGGGGCCTACGAGCAGTACTTC	CACGTSGAYEQYF
TRBV3-1/TRBV3-2	NA	TRBJ1-2	TRBD1	TGTGCCAGCAGCATACTGAATCGGCAGGGGGCGGGTGGCTACACCTTC	CASSILNRQGAGGYTF
TRBV3-1/TRBV3-2	once	TRBJ1-3	NA	TGTGCCAGCAGCCAAGCCCTTAGCTCTGGAAACACCATATATTTT	CASSQALSSGNTIYF